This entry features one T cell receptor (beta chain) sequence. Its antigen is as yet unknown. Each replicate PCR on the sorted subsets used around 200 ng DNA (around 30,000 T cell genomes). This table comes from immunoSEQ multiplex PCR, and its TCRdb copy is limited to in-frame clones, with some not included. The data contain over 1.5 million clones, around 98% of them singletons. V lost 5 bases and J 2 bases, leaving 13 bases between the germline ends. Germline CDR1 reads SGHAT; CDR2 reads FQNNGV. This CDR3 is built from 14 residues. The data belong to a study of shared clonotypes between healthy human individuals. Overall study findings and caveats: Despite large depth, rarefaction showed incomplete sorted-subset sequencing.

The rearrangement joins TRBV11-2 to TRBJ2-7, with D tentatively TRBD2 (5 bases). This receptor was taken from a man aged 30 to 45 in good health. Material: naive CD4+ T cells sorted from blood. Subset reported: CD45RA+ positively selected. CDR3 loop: CASSMRAPTYEQYF. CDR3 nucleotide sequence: TGTGCCAGCAGCATGAGGGCGCCAACCTACGAGCAGTACTTC.